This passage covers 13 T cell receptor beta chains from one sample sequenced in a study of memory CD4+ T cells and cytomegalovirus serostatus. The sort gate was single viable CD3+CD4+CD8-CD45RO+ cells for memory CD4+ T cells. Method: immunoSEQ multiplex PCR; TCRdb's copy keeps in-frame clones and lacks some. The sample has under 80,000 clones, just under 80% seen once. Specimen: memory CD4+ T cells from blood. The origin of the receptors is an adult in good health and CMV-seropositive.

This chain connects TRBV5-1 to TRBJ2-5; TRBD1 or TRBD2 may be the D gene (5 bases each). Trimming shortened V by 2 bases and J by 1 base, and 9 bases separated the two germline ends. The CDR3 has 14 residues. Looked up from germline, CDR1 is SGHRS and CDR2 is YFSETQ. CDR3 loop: CASSFGGTQETQYF. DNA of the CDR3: TGCGCCAGCAGCTTTGGGGGTACCCAAGAGACCCAGTACTTC.

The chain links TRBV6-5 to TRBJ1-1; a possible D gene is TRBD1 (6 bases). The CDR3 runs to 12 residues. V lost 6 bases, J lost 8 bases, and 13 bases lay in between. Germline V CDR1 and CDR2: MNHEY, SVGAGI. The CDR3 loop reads CASSKRGREAFF. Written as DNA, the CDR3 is TGTGCCAGCAGCAAAAGGGGGAGGGAAGCTTTCTTT.

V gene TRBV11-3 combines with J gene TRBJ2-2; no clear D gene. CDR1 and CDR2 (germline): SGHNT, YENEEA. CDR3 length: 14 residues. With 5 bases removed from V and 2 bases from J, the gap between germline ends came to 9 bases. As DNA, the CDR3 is TGTGCCAGCAGCCCCGACGGCAACACCGGGGAGCTGTTTTTT. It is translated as CASSPDGNTGELFF.

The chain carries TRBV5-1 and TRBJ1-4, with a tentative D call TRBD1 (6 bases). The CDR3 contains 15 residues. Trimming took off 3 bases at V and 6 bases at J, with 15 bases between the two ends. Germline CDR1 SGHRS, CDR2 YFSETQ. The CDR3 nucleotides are TGCGCCAGCAGCTCTAACGTCGGGACATATGAAAAACTGTTTTTT. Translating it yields CASSSNVGTYEKLFF. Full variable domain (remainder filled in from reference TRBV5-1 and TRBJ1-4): KAGVTQTPRYLIKTRGQQVTLSCSPISGHRSVSWYQQTPGQGLQFLFEYFSETQRNKGNFPGRFSGRQFSNSRSEMNVSTLELGDSALYLCASSSNVGTYEKLFFGSGTQLSVL.

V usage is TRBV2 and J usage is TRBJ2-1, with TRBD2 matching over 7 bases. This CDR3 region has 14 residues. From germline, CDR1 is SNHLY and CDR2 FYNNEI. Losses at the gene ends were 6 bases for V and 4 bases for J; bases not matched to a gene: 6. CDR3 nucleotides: TGTGCCAGCAGGGGGTGGCGGGGGTACAATGAGCAGTTCTTC. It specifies CASRGWRGYNEQFF.

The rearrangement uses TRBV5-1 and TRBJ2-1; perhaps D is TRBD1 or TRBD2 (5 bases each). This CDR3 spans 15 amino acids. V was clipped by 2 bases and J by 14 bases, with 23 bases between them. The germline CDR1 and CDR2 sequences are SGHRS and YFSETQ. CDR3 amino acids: CASSFSLENLGREFF. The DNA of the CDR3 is TGCGCCAGCAGCTTTTCCCTCGAAAACTTGGGACGGGAGTTCTTC.

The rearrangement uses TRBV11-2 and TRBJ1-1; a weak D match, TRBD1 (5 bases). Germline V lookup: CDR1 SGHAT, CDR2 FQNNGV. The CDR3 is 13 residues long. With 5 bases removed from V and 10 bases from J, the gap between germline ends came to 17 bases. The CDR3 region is CASSKRGEVAAFF. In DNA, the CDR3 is TGTGCCAGCAGCAAACGAGGGGAGGTCGCAGCTTTCTTT.

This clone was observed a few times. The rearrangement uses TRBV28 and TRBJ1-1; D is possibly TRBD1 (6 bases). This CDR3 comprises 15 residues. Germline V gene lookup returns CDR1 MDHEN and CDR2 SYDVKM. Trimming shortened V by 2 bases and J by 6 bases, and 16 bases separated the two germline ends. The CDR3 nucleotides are TGTGCCAGCAGTTTAATCCAGGGAGAGGGGGCTGAAGCTTTCTTT. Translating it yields CASSLIQGEGAEAFF.

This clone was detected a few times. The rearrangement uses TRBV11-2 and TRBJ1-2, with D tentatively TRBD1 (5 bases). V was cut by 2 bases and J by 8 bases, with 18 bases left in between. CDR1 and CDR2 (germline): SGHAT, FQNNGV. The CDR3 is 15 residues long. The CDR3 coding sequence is TGTGCCAGCAGCTTATTTATGGTCGGGGCGGGAGGCTACACCTTC. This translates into CASSLFMVGAGGYTF.

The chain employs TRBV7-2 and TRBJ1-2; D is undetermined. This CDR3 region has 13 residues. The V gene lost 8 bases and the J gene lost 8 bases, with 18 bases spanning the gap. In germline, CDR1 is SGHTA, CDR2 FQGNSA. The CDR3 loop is CASLQGFNSGYTF. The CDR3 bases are TGTGCCAGCCTTCAAGGGTTTAATAGCGGCTACACCTTC.

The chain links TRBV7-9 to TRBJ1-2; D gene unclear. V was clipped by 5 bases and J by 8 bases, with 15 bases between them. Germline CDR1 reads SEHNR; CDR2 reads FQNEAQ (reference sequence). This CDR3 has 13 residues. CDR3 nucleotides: TGTGCCAGCAGCCTGACTCCCAACGGGGGCTACACCTTC. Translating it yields CASSLTPNGGYTF. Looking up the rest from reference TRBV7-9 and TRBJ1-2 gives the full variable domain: DTGVSQNPRHKITKRGQNVTFRCDPISEHNRLYWYRQTLGQGPEFLTYFQNEAQLEKSRLLSDRFSAERPKGSFSTLEIQRTEQGDSAMYLCASSLTPNGGYTFGSGTRLTVV.

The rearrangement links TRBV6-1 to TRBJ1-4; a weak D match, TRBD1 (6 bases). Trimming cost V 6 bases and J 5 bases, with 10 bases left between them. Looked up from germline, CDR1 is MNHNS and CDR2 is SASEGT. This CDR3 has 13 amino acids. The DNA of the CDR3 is TGTGCCAGCAGATACAGGGAGAATGAAAAACTGTTTTTT. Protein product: CASRYRENEKLFF.

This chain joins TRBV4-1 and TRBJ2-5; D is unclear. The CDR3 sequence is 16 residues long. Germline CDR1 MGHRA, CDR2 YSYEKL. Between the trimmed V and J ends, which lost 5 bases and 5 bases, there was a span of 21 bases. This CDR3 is CASSGLGYLFRETQYF. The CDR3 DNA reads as TGCGCCAGCAGCGGCTTAGGGTATTTGTTCAGGGAGACCCAGTACTTC.